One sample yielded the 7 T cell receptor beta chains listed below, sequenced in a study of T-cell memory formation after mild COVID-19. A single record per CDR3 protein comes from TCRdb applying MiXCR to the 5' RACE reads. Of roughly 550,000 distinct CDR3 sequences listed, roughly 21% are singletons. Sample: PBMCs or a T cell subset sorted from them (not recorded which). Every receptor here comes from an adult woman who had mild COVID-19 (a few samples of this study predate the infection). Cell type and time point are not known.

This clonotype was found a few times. The CDR3 DNA reads TGTGCCACTCGTCTCGGGACAGGAACCTACGAGCAGTACTTC. This gives the protein CATRLGTGTYEQYF. The J gene is TRBJ2-7, the V gene TRBV27; 8 positions match TRBD1. With V trimmed by 10 bases and J by 2 bases, 10 bases remained unmatched. CDR1 is MNHEY and CDR2 is SMNVEV in the germline V gene (reference sequence). This CDR3 contains 14 residues.

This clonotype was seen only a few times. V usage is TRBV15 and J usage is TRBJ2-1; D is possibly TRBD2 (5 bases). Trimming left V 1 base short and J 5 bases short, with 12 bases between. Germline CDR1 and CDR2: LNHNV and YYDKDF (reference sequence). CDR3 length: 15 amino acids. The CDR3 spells CATSRALATNNEQFF. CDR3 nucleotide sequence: TGTGCCACCAGCAGAGCACTCGCGACTAACAATGAGCAGTTCTTC.

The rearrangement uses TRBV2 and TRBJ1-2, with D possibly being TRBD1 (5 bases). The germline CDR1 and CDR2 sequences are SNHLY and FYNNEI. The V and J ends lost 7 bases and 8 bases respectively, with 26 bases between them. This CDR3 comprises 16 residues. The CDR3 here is CASTHPGDGPFKGYTF. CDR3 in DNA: TGTGCCAGCACGCACCCCGGGGACGGCCCTTTTAAGGGCTACACCTTC.

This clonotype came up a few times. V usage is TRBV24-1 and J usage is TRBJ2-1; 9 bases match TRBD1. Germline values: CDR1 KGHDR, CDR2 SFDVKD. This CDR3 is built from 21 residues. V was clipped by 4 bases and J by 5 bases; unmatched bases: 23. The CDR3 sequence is CATSETDSGTGFWRGHNEQFF. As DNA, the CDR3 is TGTGCCACCAGTGAAACCGACTCCGGGACAGGGTTTTGGCGGGGGCACAATGAGCAGTTCTTC.

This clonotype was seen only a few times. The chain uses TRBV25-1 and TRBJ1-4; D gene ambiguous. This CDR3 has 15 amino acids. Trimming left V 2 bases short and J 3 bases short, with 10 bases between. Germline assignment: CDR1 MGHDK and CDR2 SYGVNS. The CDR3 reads CASSEGGVANEKLFF. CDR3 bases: TGTGCCAGCAGTGAAGGTGGTGTCGCTAATGAAAAACTGTTTTTT.

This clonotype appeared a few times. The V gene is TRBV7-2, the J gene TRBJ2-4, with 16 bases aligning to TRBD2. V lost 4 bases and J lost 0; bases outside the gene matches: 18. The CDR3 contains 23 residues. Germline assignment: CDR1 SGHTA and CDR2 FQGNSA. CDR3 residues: CASSSLNPGLAGGIFPAKNIQYF. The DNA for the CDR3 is TGTGCCAGCAGCTCCCTTAACCCGGGACTAGCGGGAGGGATTTTTCCAGCCAAAAACATTCAGTACTTC.

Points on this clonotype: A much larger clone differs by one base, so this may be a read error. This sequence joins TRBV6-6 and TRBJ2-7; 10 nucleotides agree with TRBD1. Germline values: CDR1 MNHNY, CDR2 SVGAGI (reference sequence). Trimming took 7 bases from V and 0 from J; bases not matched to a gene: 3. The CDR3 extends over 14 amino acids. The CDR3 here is CASIRTGGSYEQYF. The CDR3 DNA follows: TGTGCCAGCATTCGGACAGGGGGCTCCTACGAGCAGTACTTC.